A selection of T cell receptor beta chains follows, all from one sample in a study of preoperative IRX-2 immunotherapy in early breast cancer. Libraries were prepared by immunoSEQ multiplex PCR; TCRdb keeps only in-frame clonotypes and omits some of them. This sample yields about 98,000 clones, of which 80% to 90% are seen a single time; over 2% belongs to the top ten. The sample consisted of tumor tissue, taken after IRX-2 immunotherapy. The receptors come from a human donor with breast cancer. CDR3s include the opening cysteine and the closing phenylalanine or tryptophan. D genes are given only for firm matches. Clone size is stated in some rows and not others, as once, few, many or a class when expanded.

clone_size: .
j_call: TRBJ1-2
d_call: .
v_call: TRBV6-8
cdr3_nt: TGTGCCAGCAGTCCTGTTAAGGGTGGCTATGGCTACACCTTC
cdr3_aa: CASSPVKGGYGYTF

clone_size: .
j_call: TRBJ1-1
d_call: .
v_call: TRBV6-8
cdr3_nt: TGTGCCAGCAGTTACTCAAGGGGAACAAACACTGAAGCTTTCTTT
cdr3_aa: CASSYSRGTNTEAFF

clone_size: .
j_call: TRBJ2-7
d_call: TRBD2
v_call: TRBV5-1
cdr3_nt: TGCGCCAGCAGCCCTCGGGACTATACATACGAGCAGTACTTC
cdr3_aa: CASSPRDYTYEQYF

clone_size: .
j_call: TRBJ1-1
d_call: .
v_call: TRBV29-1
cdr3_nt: TGCAGCGTTGTAGAAGGGAGGAACACTGAAGCTTTCTTT
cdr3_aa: CSVVEGRNTEAFF

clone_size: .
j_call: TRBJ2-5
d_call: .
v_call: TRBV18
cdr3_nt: TGTGCCAGCTCACGATCGACTCCCCAAAGGTCGTACCAAGAGACCCAGTACTTC
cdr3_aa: CASSRSTPQRSYQETQYF

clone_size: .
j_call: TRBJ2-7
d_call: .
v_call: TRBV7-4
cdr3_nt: TGTGCCAGCAGCTGGGACGGCGGTGGGGAGCAGTACTTC
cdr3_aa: CASSWDGGGEQYF

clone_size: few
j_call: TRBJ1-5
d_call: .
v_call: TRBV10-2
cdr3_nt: TGCGCCAGCAGTGAGTCGGGGGGAAGGCAGCCCCAGCATTTT
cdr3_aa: CASSESGGRQPQHF

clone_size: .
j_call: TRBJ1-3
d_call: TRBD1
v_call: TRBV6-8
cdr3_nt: TGTGCCAGCAGCCCCAGGGGGGGTACTGGAGGAAACACCATATATTTT
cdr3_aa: CASSPRGGTGGNTIYF

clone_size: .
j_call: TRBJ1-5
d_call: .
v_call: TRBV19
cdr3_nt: TGTGCCAGTAGTGAGGACGGTCAGCCCCAGCATTTT
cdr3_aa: CASSEDGQPQHF

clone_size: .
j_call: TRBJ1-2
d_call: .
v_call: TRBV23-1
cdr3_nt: TGCGCCAGCCGCTCATTCCTTGGTGATGGCTACACCTTC
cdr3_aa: CASRSFLGDGYTF

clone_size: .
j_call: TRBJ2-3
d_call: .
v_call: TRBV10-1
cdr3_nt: TGCGCCAGCAGTGACCCAACAGATACGCAGTATTTT
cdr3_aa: CASSDPTDTQYF

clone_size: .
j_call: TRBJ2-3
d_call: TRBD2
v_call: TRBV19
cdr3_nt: TGTGCCAGTAGTATTCCTAGCGGAGTCGGGACAGATACGCAGTATTTT
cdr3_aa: CASSIPSGVGTDTQYF

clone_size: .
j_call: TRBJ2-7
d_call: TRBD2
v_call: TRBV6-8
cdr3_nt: TGTGCCAGCAGGGGACTAGCGCGATACGAGCAGTACTTC
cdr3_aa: CASRGLARYEQYF

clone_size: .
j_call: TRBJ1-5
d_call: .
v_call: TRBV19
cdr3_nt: TGTGCCAGTAGTATAGATAGTGCGCAGCTCAGGGGCAATCAGCCCCAGCATTTT
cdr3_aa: CASSIDSAQLRGNQPQHF

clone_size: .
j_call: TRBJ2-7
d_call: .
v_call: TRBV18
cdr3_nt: TGTGCCAGCTCACCGGGCAGGACGACCTCCTACGAGCAGTACTTC
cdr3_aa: CASSPGRTTSYEQYF

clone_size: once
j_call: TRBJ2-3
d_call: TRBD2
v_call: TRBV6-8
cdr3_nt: TGTGCCAGCAGACCTCTAGCGGGGGGGCCAGATACGCAGTATTTT
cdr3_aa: CASRPLAGGPDTQYF

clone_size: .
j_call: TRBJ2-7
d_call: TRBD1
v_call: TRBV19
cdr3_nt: TGTGCCAGTAGTACCGGGACAGGGCTCTACGAGCAGTACTTC
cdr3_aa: CASSTGTGLYEQYF

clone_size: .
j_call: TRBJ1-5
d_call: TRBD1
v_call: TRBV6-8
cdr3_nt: TGTGCCAGCAGTCGCAAATCCGGGACAGGGGTTACTCAGCCCCAGCATTTT
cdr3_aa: CASSRKSGTGVTQPQHF

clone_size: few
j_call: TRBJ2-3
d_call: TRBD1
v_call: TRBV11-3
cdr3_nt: TGTGCCAGCAGCTTAGAAGGCAGGGGGACAGATACGCAGTATTTT
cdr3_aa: CASSLEGRGTDTQYF

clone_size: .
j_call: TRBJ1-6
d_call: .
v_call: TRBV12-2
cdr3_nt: TGTGCCAACCACGGAATAAGCTCCTATAATTCACCCCTCCACTTT
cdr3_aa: CANHGISSYNSPLHF

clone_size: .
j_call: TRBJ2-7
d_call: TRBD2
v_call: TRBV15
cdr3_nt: TGTGCCACCAGCAGAGATAGCGGGAGGTACGAGCAGTACTTC
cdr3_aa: CATSRDSGRYEQYF

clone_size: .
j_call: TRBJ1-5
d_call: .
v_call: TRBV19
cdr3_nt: TGTGCCAGTAACTCCGTAGGTAGGGACAATCAGCCCCAGCATTTT
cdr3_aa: CASNSVGRDNQPQHF

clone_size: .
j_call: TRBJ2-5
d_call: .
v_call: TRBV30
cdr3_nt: TGTGCCTGGAGTGGCCCCGGGACTCCGGGGGAGACCCAGTACTTC
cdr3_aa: CAWSGPGTPGETQYF

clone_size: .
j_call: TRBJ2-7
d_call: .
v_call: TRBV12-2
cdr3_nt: TGTGCAAGTCGCTTAGCAGGGGGGGCGGGCTTCTACGAGCAGTACTTC
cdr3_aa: CASRLAGGAGFYEQYF

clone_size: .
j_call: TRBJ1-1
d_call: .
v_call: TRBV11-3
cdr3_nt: TGTGCCAGCAGCACCCTGGTATCTGGTGTCACTGAAGCTTTCTTT
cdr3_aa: CASSTLVSGVTEAFF

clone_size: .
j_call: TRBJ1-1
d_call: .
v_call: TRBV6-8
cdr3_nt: TGTGCCAGCAGGGGGGGACAACTATACACTGAAGCTTTCTTT
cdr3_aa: CASRGGQLYTEAFF

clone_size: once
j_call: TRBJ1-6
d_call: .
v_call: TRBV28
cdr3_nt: TGTGCCAGCACCGGGACGGAGGACACCCTCCACTTT
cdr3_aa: CASTGTEDTLHF

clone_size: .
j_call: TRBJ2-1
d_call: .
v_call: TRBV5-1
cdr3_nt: TGCGCCAGCAGCTTGGGGACGGTCTCCTACAATGAGCAGTTCTTC
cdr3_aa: CASSLGTVSYNEQFF

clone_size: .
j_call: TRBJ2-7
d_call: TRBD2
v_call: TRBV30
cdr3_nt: TGTGCCTGGACTAGGGAGGGCTACGAGCAGTACTTC
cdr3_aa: CAWTREGYEQYF

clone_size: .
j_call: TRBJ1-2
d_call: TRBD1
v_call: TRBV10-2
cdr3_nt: TGCGCCAGCAGTGGGGGACAGGGGATCTATGGCTACACCTTC
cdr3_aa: CASSGGQGIYGYTF

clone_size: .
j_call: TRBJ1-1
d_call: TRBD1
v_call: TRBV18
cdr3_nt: TGTGCCAGCTCACCACCGCCAGGGGGGTACACTGAAGCTTTCTTT
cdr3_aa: CASSPPPGGYTEAFF

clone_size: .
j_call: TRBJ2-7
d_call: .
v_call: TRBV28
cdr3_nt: TGTGCCAGCAGTTTTGGGTTGGGTGGCGAGCAGTACTTC
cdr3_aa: CASSFGLGGEQYF

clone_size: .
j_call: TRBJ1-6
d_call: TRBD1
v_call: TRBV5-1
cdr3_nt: TGCGCCAGCAGCTCTCGGGGGACAGGAGATTCACCCCTCCACTTT
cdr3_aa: CASSSRGTGDSPLHF

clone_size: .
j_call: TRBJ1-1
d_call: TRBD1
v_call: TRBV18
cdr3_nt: TGTGCCAGCTCACCAAACAGGGGGCGCGCTTCCACTGAAGCTTTCTTT
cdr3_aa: CASSPNRGRASTEAFF

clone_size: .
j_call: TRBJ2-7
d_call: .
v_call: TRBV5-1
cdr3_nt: TGCGCCAGCAGCTTGGAGACAGCTTATTACGAGCAGTACTTC
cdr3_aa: CASSLETAYYEQYF

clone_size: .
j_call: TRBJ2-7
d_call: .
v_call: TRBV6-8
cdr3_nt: TGTGCCAGCAGTTACGTCGAGGCAGGGGACGAGCAGTACTTC
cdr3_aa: CASSYVEAGDEQYF

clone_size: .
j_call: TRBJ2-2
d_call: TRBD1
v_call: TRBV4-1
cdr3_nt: TGCGCCAGCAGGCGGGGACAGGGACCTCCCGGGGAGCTGTTTTTT
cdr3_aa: CASRRGQGPPGELFF

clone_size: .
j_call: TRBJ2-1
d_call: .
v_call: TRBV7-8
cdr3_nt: TGTGCCAGCAGCTTAGCGGGCCAAAATGAGCAGTTCTTC
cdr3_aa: CASSLAGQNEQFF

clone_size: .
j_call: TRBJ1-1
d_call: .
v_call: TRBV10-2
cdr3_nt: TGCGCCAGCAGTGGGGGTCGACGCGGGCGCACTGAAGCTTTCTTT
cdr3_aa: CASSGGRRGRTEAFF

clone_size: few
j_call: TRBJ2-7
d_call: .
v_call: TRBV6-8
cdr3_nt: TGTGCCAGCAGGGAGGGTGTTTCGAGTTCCTACGAGCAGTACTTC
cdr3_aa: CASREGVSSSYEQYF

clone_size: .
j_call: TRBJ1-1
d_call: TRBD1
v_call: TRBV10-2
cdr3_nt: TGCGCCAGCAGTGATGCGGGACAGGGGACGACTGAAGCTTTCTTT
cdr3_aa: CASSDAGQGTTEAFF

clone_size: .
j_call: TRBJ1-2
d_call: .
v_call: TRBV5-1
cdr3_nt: TGCGCCAGCAGCTTGAGCACGGCCAGCACATATGGCTACACCTTC
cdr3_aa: CASSLSTASTYGYTF

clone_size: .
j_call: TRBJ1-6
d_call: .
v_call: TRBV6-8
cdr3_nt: TGTGCCAGCAGTCCTGACCGTTTTGGGAATTCACCCCTCCACTTT
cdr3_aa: CASSPDRFGNSPLHF

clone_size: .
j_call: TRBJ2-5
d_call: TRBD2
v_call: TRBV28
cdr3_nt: TGTGCCAGCAGTCGACTAGCGGGAGGGAAGACCCAGTACTTC
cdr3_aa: CASSRLAGGKTQYF

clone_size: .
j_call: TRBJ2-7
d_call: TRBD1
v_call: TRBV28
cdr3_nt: TGTGCCAGCTTAGCCCCGGGACAGGGTGCCCGCGAGCAGTACTTC
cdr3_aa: CASLAPGQGAREQYF

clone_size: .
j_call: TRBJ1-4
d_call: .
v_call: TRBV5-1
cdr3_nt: TGCGCCAGCAGTTTGCTCTCGGCAGAACGTAATGAAAAACTGTTTTTT
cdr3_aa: CASSLLSAERNEKLFF